This T cell receptor (beta chain) appears in the sequencing data of a study of T-cell memory formation after mild COVID-19. Study findings and constraints: Clones shrinking from day 15 to 85 showed even CD4/CD8 mixes; later expanders tilted CD4+. Pre-infection memory showed some responding clones, and this suggested that cross-reactive memory joined.

Trimming cost V 6 bases and J 1 base, with 20 bases left between them. This CDR3 has 17 residues. Germline CDR1 reads MDHEN; CDR2 reads SYDVKM. TCRdb fed the 5' RACE reads into MiXCR, producing one record per CDR3 protein. The table has roughly 100,000 distinct CDR3 sequences, about 15% seen once. On this clonotype itself: As yet, its antigen is unknown.

The rearrangement uses TRBV28 and TRBJ2-3; D may match TRBD1 or TRBD2 (7 bases each). Specimen: PBMCs or a T cell subset sorted from them (not recorded which). The TCR originated in a man younger than 35 who had mild COVID-19 (a few samples of this study predate the infection). Cell type and time point are not known. CDR3 amino acids: CASSPSTGRGGTDTQYF. The DNA of the CDR3 is TGTGCCAGCAGCCCCTCGACAGGGAGGGGGGGCACAGATACGCAGTATTTT.